Listed here is a single T cell receptor (beta chain). The antigen is unknown. This sample was taken from a study of cytomegalovirus exposure and HLA in healthy donors. Background on the study: Falling in the Caucasian-associated ancestry cluster were about four fifths of around 370 genotyped donors.

The PCR had 60 Vbeta and 13 Jbeta primers. Some clones are missing from TCRdb's copy, which holds only in-frame ones; the method was immunoSEQ multiplex PCR. The sample lists roughly 160,000 clones, about four fifths seen once, with over 10% in the top ten. CDR3 size: 14 residues. Germline trimming cut 5 bases from V and 5 bases from J; bases unmatched to any gene: 10. Germline V gives CDR1 SGHDT, CDR2 YYEEEE. Study-wide points: An analysis that came later showed most CMV-associated TCR beta chains appearing HLA-restricted. Most TCR beta V segments were productive about 87% or about 30% of the time in an earlier analysis. Common viral pathogens seemed to be connected with several of the most significant clusters, according to a later analysis.

The sequence came from a woman aged 50 to 60 in good health and CMV-seronegative. V gene TRBV5-6 combines with J gene TRBJ2-7; 7 nucleotides align to TRBD2. Input material: PBMCs. CDR3 sequence reads: CASRALGGNNEQYF. The CDR3 coding sequence is TGTGCCAGCAGAGCCTTGGGAGGGAACAACGAGCAGTACTTC.